This TCR beta chain was identified in a study of T cell responses to AZD1222 COVID-19 vaccine. The overall study: Pooled samples include second doses given at about 4 or 12 weeks. Study-wide points: Within unmutated variant regions lay the reported targets of nearly half of spike-specific TCRs. Once two AZD1222 doses were given, Spike-specific TCR breadth and depth went up. Vaccine-related CD4 TCRs covered spike, predominating at 160-218 and 743-854.

Profiled with immunoSEQ multiplex PCR; TCRdb holds only in-frame clones, not every one. The table shows some 95,000 clones, with approximately 91% occurring only once. Germline V gene data show CDR1 as MDHEN and CDR2 as SYDVKM. Trimming removed 5 bases at V and 7 bases at J, with 17 bases between. The CDR3 is made up of 14 amino acids. Comments on this clone: Antigen: not known.

The receptor comes from an adult in good health. The sample here was peripheral blood, taken on day 0 of AZD1222 vaccination. This chain links TRBV28 with TRBJ1-1; TRBD1 might be the D (5 bases). CDR3 coding DNA: TGTGCCAGCAGTCAAGTCCCCGGGGGGTTTGAAGCTTTCTTT. Protein sequence: CASSQVPGGFEAFF.